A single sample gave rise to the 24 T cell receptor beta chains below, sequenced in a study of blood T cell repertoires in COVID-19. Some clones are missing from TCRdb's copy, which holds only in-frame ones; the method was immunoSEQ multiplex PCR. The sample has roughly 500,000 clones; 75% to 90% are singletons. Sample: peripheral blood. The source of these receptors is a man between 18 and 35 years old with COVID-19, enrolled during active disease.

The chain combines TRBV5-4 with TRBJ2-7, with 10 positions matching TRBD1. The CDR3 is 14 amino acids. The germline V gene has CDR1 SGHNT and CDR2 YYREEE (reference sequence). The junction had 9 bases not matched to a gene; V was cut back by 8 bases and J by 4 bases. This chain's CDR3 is CASQPGQGSYEQYF. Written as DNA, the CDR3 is TGTGCCAGTCAGCCGGGACAGGGGTCATACGAGCAGTACTTC.

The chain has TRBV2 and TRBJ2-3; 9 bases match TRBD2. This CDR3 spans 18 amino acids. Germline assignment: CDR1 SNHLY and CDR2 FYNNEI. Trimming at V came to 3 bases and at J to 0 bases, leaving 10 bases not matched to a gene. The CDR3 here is CASSDPGSGSASTDTQYF. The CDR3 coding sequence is TGTGCCAGCAGTGATCCGGGTAGCGGGAGCGCTAGCACAGATACGCAGTATTTT.

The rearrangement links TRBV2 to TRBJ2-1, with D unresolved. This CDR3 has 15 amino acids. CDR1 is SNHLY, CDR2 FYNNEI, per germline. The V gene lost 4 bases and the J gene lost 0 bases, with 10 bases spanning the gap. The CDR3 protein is CASSVSQNSYNEQFF. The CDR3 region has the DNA TGTGCCAGCAGTGTGAGCCAAAACTCCTACAATGAGCAGTTCTTC.

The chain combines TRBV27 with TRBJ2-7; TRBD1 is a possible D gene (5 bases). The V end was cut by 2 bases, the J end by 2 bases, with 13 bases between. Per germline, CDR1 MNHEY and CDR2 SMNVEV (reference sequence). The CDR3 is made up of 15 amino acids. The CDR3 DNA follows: TGTGCCAGCAGTTTACTCGCAGGGAACCCCTACGAGCAGTACTTC. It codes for CASSLLAGNPYEQYF.

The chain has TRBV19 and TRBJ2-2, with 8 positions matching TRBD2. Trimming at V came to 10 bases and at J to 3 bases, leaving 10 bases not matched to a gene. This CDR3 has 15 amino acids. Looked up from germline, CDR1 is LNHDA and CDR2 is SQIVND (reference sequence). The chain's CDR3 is CATQRNSGDTGELFF. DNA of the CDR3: TGTGCCACCCAAAGGAATAGCGGGGACACCGGGGAGCTGTTTTTT.

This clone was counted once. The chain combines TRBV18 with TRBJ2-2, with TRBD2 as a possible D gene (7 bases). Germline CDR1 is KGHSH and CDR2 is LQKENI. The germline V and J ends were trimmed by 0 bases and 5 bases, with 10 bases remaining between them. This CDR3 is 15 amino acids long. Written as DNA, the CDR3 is TGTGCCAGCTCACCACCCGGGGGGCTGACCGGGGAGCTGTTTTTT. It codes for CASSPPGGLTGELFF.

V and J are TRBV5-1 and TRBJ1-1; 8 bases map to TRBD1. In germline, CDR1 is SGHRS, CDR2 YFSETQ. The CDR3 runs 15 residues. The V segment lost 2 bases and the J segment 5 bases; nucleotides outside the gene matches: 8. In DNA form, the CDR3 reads TGCGCCAGCAGCTTACCTGGACAGGGAAGGACTGAAGCTTTCTTT. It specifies CASSLPGQGRTEAFF.

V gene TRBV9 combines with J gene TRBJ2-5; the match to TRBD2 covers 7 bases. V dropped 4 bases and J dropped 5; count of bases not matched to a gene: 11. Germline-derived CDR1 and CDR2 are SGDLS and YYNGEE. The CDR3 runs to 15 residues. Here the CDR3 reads CASSTPTGGVETQYF. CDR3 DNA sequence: TGTGCCAGCAGCACTCCGACTGGGGGGGTGGAGACCCAGTACTTC.

As DNA, the CDR3 is TGCGCCAGCAGCACTGGGACAGGGGGCGGCGGGGAGCTGTTTTTT. The encoded protein is CASSTGTGGGGELFF. The rearrangement uses TRBV10-1 and TRBJ2-2; 12 bases map to TRBD1. From germline, CDR1 is WNHNN and CDR2 SYGVQD (reference sequence). J gave up 7 bases and V 6 bases, and 6 bases lay outside the gene matches. The CDR3 is 15 amino acids.

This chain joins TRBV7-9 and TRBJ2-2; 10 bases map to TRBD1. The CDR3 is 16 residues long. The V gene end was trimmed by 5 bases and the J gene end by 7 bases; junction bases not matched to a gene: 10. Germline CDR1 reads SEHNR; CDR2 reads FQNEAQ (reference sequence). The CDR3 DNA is TGTGCCAGCAGCACATCGGGACAGGGGAAAATCGGGGAGCTGTTTTTT. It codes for CASSTSGQGKIGELFF.

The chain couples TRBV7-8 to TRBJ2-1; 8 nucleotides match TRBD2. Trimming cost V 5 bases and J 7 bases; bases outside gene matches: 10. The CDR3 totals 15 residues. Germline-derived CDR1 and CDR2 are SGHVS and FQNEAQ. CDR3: CASSTRASGRNEQFF. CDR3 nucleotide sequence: TGTGCCAGCAGCACCCGGGCCAGCGGGAGAAATGAGCAGTTCTTC. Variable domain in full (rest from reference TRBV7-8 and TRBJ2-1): GAGVSQSPRYKVAKRGQDVALRCDPISGHVSLFWYQQALGQGPEFLTYFQNEAQLDKSGLPSDRFFAERPEGSVSTLKIQRTQQEDSAVYLCASSTRASGRNEQFFGPGTRLTVL.

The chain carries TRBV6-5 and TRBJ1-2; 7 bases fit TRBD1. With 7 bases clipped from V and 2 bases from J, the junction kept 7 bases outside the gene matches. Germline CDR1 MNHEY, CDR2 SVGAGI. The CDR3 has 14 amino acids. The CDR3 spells CASKIQGTNYGYTF. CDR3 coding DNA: TGTGCCAGCAAGATACAGGGGACGAACTATGGCTACACCTTC.

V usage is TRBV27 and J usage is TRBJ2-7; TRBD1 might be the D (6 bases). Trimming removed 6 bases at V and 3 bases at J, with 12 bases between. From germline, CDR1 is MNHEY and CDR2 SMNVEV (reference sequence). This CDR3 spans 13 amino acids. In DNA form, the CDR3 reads TGTGCCAGCAGCCGACAGGACAGCTACGAGCAGTACTTC. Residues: CASSRQDSYEQYF.

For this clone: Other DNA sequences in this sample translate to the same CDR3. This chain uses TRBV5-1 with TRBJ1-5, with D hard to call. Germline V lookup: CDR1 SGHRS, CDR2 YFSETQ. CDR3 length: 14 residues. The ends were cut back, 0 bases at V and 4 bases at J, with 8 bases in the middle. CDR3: CASSLGGRNQPQHF. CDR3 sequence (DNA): TGCGCCAGCAGCTTGGGCGGCAGAAATCAGCCCCAGCATTTT.

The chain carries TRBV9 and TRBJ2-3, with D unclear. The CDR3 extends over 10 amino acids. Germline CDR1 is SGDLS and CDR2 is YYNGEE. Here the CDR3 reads CANARDTQYF. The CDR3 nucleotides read TGTGCTAACGCCCGGGATACGCAGTATTTT.

CDR3 bases: TGTGCCAGCAGCGTCGGGGGGACTGAAGCTTTCTTT. Encoded protein: CASSVGGTEAFF. The chain carries TRBV9 and TRBJ1-1, with TRBD1 as a possible D gene (5 bases). CDR3 length equals 12 residues. Germline V gene lookup returns CDR1 SGDLS and CDR2 YYNGEE. Trimming removed 2 bases at V and 5 bases at J, with 7 bases between.

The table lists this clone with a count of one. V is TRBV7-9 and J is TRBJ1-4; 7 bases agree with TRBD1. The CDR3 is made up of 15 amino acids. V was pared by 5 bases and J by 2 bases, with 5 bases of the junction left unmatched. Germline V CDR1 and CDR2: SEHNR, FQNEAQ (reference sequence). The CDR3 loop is CASSPQDRTNEKLFF. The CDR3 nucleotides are TGTGCCAGCAGCCCCCAGGACAGGACTAATGAAAAACTGTTTTTT.

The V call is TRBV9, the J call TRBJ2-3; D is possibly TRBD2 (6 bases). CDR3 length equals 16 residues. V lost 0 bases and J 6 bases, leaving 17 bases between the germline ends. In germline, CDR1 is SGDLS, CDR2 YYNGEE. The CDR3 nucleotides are TGTGCCAGCAGCGTAGACCGGGACTCCCTCAGGGATACGCAGTATTTT. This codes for CASSVDRDSLRDTQYF.

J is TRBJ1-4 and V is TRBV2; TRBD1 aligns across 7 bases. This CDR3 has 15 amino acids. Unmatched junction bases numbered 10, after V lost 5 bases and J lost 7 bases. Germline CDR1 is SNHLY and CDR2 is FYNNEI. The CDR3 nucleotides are TGTGCCAGCAGTCCCGACACAGGGGAAGGTGAAAAACTGTTTTTT. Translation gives CASSPDTGEGEKLFF. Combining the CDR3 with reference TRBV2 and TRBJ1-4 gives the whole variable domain EPEVTQTPSHQVTQMGQEVILRCVPISNHLYFYWYRQILGQKVEFLVSFYNNEISEKSEIFDDQFSVERPDGSNFTLKIRSTKLEDSAMYFCASSPDTGEGEKLFFGSGTQLSVL.

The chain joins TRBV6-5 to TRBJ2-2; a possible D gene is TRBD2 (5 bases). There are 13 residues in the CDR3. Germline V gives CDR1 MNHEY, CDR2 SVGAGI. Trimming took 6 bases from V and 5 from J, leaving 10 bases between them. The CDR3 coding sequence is TGTGCCAGCAGGCAACTAGAGACCGGGGAGCTGTTTTTT. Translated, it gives CASRQLETGELFF.

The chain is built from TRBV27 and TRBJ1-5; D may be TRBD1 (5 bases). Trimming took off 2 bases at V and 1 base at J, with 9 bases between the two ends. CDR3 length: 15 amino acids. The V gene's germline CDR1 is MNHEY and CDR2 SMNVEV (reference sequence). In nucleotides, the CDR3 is TGTGCCAGCAGTTTAGGGGGGTTGAGCAATCAGCCCCAGCATTTT. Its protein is CASSLGGLSNQPQHF.

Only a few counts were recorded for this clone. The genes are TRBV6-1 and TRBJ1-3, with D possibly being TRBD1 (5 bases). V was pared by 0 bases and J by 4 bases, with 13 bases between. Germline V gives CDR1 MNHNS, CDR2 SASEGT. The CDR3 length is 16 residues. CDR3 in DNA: TGTGCCAGCAGTGAAGCCGACCCGACAGAGGGAAACACCATATATTTT. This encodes CASSEADPTEGNTIYF.

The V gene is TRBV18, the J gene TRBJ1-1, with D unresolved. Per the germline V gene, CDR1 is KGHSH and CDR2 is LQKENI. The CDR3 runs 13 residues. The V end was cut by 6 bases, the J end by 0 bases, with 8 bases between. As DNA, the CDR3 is TGTGCCAGCTCCCCTCTTCTGAACACTGAAGCTTTCTTT. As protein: CASSPLLNTEAFF.

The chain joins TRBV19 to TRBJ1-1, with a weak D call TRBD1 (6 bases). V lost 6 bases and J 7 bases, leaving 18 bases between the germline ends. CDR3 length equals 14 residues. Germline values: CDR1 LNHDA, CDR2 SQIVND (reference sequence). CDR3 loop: CASSLRSGVDEAFF. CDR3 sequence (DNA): TGTGCCAGTAGCCTAAGGTCAGGGGTGGATGAAGCTTTCTTT.